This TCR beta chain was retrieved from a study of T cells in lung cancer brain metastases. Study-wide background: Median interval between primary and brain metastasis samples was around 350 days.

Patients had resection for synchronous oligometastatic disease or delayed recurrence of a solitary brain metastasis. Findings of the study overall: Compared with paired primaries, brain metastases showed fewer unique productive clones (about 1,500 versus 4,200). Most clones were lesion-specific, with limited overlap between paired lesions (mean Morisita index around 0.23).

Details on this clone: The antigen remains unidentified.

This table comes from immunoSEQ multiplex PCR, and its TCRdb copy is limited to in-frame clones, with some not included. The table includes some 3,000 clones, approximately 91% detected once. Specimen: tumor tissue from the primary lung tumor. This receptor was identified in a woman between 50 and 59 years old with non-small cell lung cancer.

CDR3 sequence reads: CASRSGTSYPSTALGELFF. The CDR3 region has the DNA TGCGCCAGCAGGTCCGGGACTAGCTACCCCTCGACAGCTCTCGGGGAGCTGTTTTTT. This chain links TRBV5-1 with TRBJ2-2; 9 bases are shared with TRBD2. CDR1 is SGHRS, CDR2 YFSETQ, per germline. The CDR3 sequence is 19 residues long. V was pared by 5 bases and J by 7 bases, with 21 bases of the junction left unmatched.